This TCR beta chain was retrieved from a study of blood T cells in healthy people across ages. CDR3 length: 12 amino acids. Trimming took off 6 bases at V and 6 bases at J, with 11 bases between the two ends. CDR1 MNHNY and CDR2 SVGAGI come from the germline V gene (reference sequence). For the second PCR, which ran for about 6 to 11 cycles, a sample-barcoded 5' primer and a J-beta primer mix were used. A template-switch adaptor with 12 random nucleotides tagged each cDNA molecule. TCRdb reprocessed the 5' RACE reads via MiXCR and lists one record per CDR3 protein. The sample yields 790,000 or so distinct CDR3 sequences, just over 55% seen once. Total RNA was extracted at no less than 5 micrograms per sample.

The chain recombines TRBV6-6 with TRBJ1-1, with D unclear. The material sequenced was blood. The receptor comes from a man aged 35 to 55 in good health. CDR3 in DNA: TGTGCCAGCAGCCCGCGCGCATCTGAAGCTTTCTTT. Translating it yields CASSPRASEAFF.